The subject of this entry is one T cell receptor (beta chain). Original methodology: Estimation of nucleated cell counts relied on the amplification of reference gene primers. Clones were sequenced by immunoSEQ multiplex PCR, and TCRdb holds only the in-frame ones, with some missing. Clone size and V and J calls were adopted from that table, with D and trimming inferred from the DNA. The sample lists over 55,000 clones, more than 70% occurring once. The data originate from a study of blood T cell repertoires in COVID-19. Study context: Samples came from the United States, Italy and Spain, spanning acute and convalescent COVID-19. Nucleic acid was either cDNA or gDNA, and it came from T cells, B-cell-depleted T cells, or PBMCs.

J lost 1 base, V lost 4 bases, and 4 bases had no gene match. Germline CDR1 SGHRS, CDR2 YFSETQ. The CDR3 is made up of 15 amino acids. The chain combines TRBV5-1 with TRBJ2-5, with 10 bases fitting TRBD2. The clonotype comes from a man aged 50 or older with active COVID-19. The source material was peripheral blood. The DNA of the CDR3 is TGCGCCAGCAGCCGGACTAGCGGAGCCCAAGAGACCCAGTACTTC. Protein sequence: CASSRTSGAQETQYF.